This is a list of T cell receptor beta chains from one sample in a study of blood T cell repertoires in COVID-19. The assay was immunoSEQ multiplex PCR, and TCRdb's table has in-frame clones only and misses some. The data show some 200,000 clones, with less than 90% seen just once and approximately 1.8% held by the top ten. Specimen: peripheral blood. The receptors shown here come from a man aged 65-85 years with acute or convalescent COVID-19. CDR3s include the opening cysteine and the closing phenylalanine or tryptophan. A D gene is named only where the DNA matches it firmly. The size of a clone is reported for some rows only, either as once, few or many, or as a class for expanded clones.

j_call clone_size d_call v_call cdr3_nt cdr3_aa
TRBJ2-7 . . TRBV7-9 TGTGCCAGCAGCTCCTCGGGAACGCTCTACGAGCAGTACTTC CASSSSGTLYEQYF
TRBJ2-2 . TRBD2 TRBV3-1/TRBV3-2 TGTGCCAGCAGCCACGGACTAGCGGGAGTCTCGAACACCGGGGAGCTGTTTTTT CASSHGLAGVSNTGELFF
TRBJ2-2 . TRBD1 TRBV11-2 TGTGCCAGCAGCTTAAGGGGACAGGGAACGAACACCGGGGAGCTGTTTTTT CASSLRGQGTNTGELFF
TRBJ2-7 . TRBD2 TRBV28 TGTGCCAGCAGTTCAGCGGGAGGGTCCAACGAGCAGTACTTC CASSSAGGSNEQYF
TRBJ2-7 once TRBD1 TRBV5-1 TGCGCCAGCAGCTTCAGTACAGGGGGAACACTAGGAGAGCAGTACTTC CASSFSTGGTLGEQYF
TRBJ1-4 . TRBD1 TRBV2 TGTGCCAGCAGCCTCAGGGGGACTAATGAAAAACTGTTTTTT CASSLRGTNEKLFF
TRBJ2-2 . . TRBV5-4 TGTGCCAGCAGCTTGCGGCAGGGGAGGGCCGGGGAGCTGTTTTTT CASSLRQGRAGELFF
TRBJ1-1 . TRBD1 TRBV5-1 TGCGCCAGCTCCAGGACAGGGGGCGCGGGGACTGAAGCTTTCTTT CASSRTGGAGTEAFF
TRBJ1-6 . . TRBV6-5 TGTGCCAGCAGTTACGGAAACTCAAACAGAAATTCACCCCTCCACTTT CASSYGNSNRNSPLHF
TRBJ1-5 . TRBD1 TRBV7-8 TGTGCCAGCAGCTTAAGAACGTCGGACAGGGTAGCAAATCAGCCCCAGCATTTT CASSLRTSDRVANQPQHF
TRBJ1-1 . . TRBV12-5 TGTGCTAGTGGACTCGGTAGCGCGACGGCTTTCTTT CASGLGSATAFF
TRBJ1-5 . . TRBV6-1 TGTGCCAGCAGTGAAGAGGGACTGCGGAATCAGCCCCAGCATTTT CASSEEGLRNQPQHF
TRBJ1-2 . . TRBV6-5 TGTGCCAGCAGTTACCAGGGGAGGGTCGGCTACACCTTC CASSYQGRVGYTF
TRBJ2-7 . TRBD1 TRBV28 TGTGCCAGCGGACCTTCGGACAGGGTCTCCTACGAGCAGTACTTC CASGPSDRVSYEQYF
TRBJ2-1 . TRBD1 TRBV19 TGTGCCAGTAGTACCAGACAGGGGAGCTCCTACAATGAGCAGTTCTTC CASSTRQGSSYNEQFF
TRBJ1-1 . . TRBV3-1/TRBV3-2 TGTGCCAGCAGCCAAGCTCTGTATCAAGGGAGTGAAGCTTTCTTT CASSQALYQGSEAFF
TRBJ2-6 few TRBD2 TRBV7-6 TGTGCCAGCAGCTTAGGACTAGCGGGGAGCTCTGGGGCCAACGTCCTGACTTTC CASSLGLAGSSGANVLTF
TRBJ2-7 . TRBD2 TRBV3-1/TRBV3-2 TGTGCCAGCAGCCAACCCCCTAGCGGGAGGGTCTACGAGCAGTACTTC CASSQPPSGRVYEQYF
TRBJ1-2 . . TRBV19 TGTGCCAGTAGTATCATCCCCACAAGATATGGCTACACCTTC CASSIIPTRYGYTF
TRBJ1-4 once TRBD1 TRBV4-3 TGCGCCAGCAGCCAGGACAGGGCTACCAGAGTAAAACTGTTTTTT CASSQDRATRVKLFF
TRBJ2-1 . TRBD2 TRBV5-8 TGTGCCAGCAGCTTGGTTGCGGGAGGGGCAATGGAGCAGTTCTTC CASSLVAGGAMEQFF
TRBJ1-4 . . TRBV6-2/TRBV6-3 TGTGCCAGCAGTTACGGCGGTGCAACTAATGAAAAACTGTTTTTT CASSYGGATNEKLFF
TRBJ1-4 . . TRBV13 TGTGCCAGCAGCTCCCGACGATTAGACGGCCTAGGTGAAAAACTGTTTTTT CASSSRRLDGLGEKLFF
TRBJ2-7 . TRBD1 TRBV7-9 TGTGCCAGCAGCTTAGGGACAGGTAGCTACGAGCAGTACTTC CASSLGTGSYEQYF
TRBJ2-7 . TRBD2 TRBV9 TGTGCCAGCAGCGTAACAGCGGGATATACGCCTAACGAGCAGTACTTC CASSVTAGYTPNEQYF
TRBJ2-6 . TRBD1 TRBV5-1 TGCGCCAGCAGCTCAGGGGGCTCGGGGGCCAACGTCCTGACTTTC CASSSGGSGANVLTF
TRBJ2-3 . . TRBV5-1 TGCGCCAGCAGCGTCCCACAAGGCACAGATACGCAGTATTTT CASSVPQGTDTQYF
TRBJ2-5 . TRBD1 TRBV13 TGTGCCAGCAGCCTTAGACAGGGAGTAGAGACCCAGTACTTC CASSLRQGVETQYF
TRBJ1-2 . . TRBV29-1 TGCAGCGTTGAAGTGGGGCGGATTTATGGCTACACCTTC CSVEVGRIYGYTF
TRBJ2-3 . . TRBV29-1 TGCAGCGTAGGAGGTTACATTGGATTGGGTCCCCGCACAGATACGCAGTATTTT CSVGGYIGLGPRTDTQYF
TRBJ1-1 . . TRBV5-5 TGTGCCAGCAGCTTGGCGTTGGCCGTCACAGAAGCTTTCTTT CASSLALAVTEAFF
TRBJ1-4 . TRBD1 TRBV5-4 TGTGCCAGCAGTACAGGGGTTAGAAGTAATGAAAAACTGTTTTTT CASSTGVRSNEKLFF